This TCR beta chain was recovered during a study of T cell repertoires in cytomegalovirus infection (dated by TCRdb to the late 2010s). Background for the entire study: Donor HLA type was relevant to the analysis, because carriage of CMV infection together with the matching HLA type was indicated by public TCR beta signatures.

Summary of the overall study and its limitations: In the ex vivo response, HLA-C-restricted CMV-specific TCR beta clonotypes were dominant, and in two of eight donors the single most frequent clonotype came from this HLA-C-restricted group. Carriers of CMV infection plus the relevant HLA type were discriminated by the cumulative frequency of public TCR beta family members in the study cohort and in an independent roughly 340-donor cohort.

Sequencing was carried out with an Illumina HiSeq 1500. In-frame beta chains were kept once TCRdb had trimmed the public reads at Q25 with fastp and called clones with MiXCR. When rows share a CDR3 protein, they turn into one entry using the most common DNA and genes. Across this sample there are 300,000 or so distinct CDR3 sequences, with approximately 8.9% seen only once. The top ten constitute 2% to 3% of the sample. V sheds 7 bases and J sheds 3 bases, leaving 12 bases between their ends. The cysteine opens and the phenylalanine closes a CDR3 of 14 amino acids. Kept here is only the CDR3 DNA, which spans 42 bases and is read in frame from base 1. This clonotype showed up many times. It lacks a known antigen. No much larger clonotype is one base removed from it; base qualities were not supplied.

In this chain, TRBV12-3 or TRBV12-4 is recombined with TRBJ2-2; a tentative D call is TRBD1 (6 bases match). Material: PBMCs. The receptor was isolated from a human donor in good health (CMV status not recorded). Some clones in this sample may be carry-over from other donors' samples. The bases read TGTGCCAGCACGGACACAGGGTACACCGGGGAGCTGTTTTTT. This is translated as CASTDTGYTGELFF.